The present TCR beta chain was sequenced within a study of metastatic and nonmetastatic thyroid tumors. Trimming removed 6 bases from V and 7 bases from J; junction bases left unmatched: 19. This CDR3 has 18 residues. Germline CDR1 and CDR2: SGHAT and FQDESV (reference sequence). This clone was recorded at least ten times. Through MiXCR, TCRdb re-clonotyped the PCR reads. The table records roughly 8,400 clones, approximately 30% of them present only once. None of the patients had undergone any treatment ahead of thyroid surgery. This clonotype was obtained from a female donor with papillary thyroid cancer or a benign thyroid nodule (not recorded which). Some clones in this sample may be carry-over from other donors' samples. The sequenced sample consisted of tumor tissue. This chain uses TRBV11-1 with TRBJ2-1; 9 bases line up with TRBD2. The CDR3 sequence is CASRIPKAGGRSRNEQFF. CDR3 nucleotide sequence: TGTGCCAGCAGGATCCCAAAAGCGGGAGGACGTTCCCGTAATGAGCAGTTCTTC.